This is a list of T cell receptor beta chains from one sample in a study of T cell responses to AZD1222 COVID-19 vaccine. Sequenced by immunoSEQ multiplex PCR; TCRdb stores in-frame clones only, minus some. The sample lists some 130,000 clones, roughly 90% occurring once. This sample comprised peripheral blood, obtained on day 0 of AZD1222 vaccination. Every receptor here comes from an adult in good health. The CDR3 runs from the conserved cysteine through the conserved F or W. A D gene is named only where the DNA matches it firmly. For some rows the clone size is stated as once, few or many, or as a class when expanded; others skip it.

>TRBV28|-|TRBJ1-1|-
CASSFRYTEAFF
TGTGCCAGCAGTTTTAGGTACACTGAAGCTTTCTTT
>TRBV7-8|-|TRBJ1-4|-
CASSLGAVATNEKLFF
TGTGCCAGCAGCTTAGGGGCGGTAGCAACTAATGAAAAACTGTTTTTT
>TRBV4-2|TRBD2|TRBJ2-3|-
CASSQASSGRTLTDTQYF
TGTGCCAGCAGCCAAGCGAGTAGCGGGAGGACTCTCACAGATACGCAGTATTTT
>TRBV2|TRBD1|TRBJ2-3|-
CASSEAGWTGVLYF
TGTGCCAGCAGTGAAGCGGGGTGGACAGGGGTCTTGTATTTT
>TRBV27|TRBD1|TRBJ1-6|-
CASSHDRANSPLHF
TGTGCCAGCAGTCACGACAGGGCAAATTCACCCCTCCACTTT
>TRBV27|TRBD2|TRBJ2-7|-
CASSFPGTSGIEQYF
TGTGCCAGCAGTTTCCCCGGGACTAGCGGGATCGAGCAGTACTTC
>TRBV7-8|-|TRBJ1-2|-
CASSTGQNYGYTF
TGTGCCAGCAGCACCGGACAGAACTATGGCTACACCTTC
>TRBV2|TRBD2|TRBJ2-1|-
CASREAGGDNEQFF
TGTGCCAGCAGGGAAGCGGGGGGCGACAATGAGCAGTTCTTC
>TRBV7-6|-|TRBJ1-2|-
CASSLNNYGYTF
TGTGCCAGCAGCTTAAATAACTATGGCTACACCTTC
>TRBV5-1|TRBD1|TRBJ1-1|-
CASSFDRDTEAFF
TGCGCCAGCAGCTTCGACAGGGACACTGAAGCTTTCTTT
>TRBV5-1|-|TRBJ2-5|-
CASSDSTGETQYF
TGCGCCAGCAGCGATTCGACGGGGGAGACCCAGTACTTC
>TRBV5-1|TRBD1|TRBJ1-1|-
CASSLTRGPATEAFF
TGCGCCAGCAGTCTTACCAGGGGGCCTGCCACTGAAGCTTTCTTT
>TRBV10-2|-|TRBJ2-4|-
CAGEKGVLYLAKNIQYF
TGCGCCGGAGAAAAAGGCGTTCTTTATTTAGCCAAAAACATTCAGTACTTC
>TRBV4-2|-|TRBJ1-1|-
CASSRDKTGYTEAFF
TGTGCCAGCAGTCGTGATAAGACAGGCTACACTGAAGCTTTCTTT
>TRBV5-4|TRBD2|TRBJ2-7|-
CASSILAGKPYEQYF
TGTGCCAGCAGCATTCTAGCGGGAAAACCCTACGAGCAGTACTTC
>TRBV6-2/TRBV6-3|TRBD1|TRBJ1-3|-
CASSLPLTGVGNTIYF
TGTGCCAGCAGTTTACCCCTGACAGGGGTCGGAAACACCATATATTTT
>TRBV28|-|TRBJ1-2|few
CASRPDSNYGYTF
TGTGCCAGCAGACCGGACTCCAACTATGGCTACACCTTC
>TRBV2|-|TRBJ2-6|-
CASSVSGANVLTF
TGTGCCAGCAGTGTCTCTGGGGCCAACGTCCTGACTTTC
>TRBV20-1|TRBD2|TRBJ2-3|-
CSATGGGTQYF
TGCAGTGCGACGGGAGGGGGTACGCAGTATTTT
>TRBV9|-|TRBJ1-2|once
CASSVGVPALSGYTF
TGTGCCAGCAGCGTAGGAGTCCCAGCTCTTTCAGGCTACACCTTC
>TRBV19|-|TRBJ2-3|few
CASSLLPEWGTDTQYF
TGTGCCAGTAGTCTCCTCCCTGAATGGGGCACAGATACGCAGTATTTT
>TRBV7-9|TRBD2|TRBJ2-3|-
CASSLISGGQQDTQYF
TGTGCCAGCAGCTTAATAAGCGGGGGGCAACAAGATACGCAGTATTTT
>TRBV20-1|-|TRBJ1-2|-
CSASDPISFYGYTF
TGCAGTGCTAGTGACCCTATATCGTTCTATGGCTACACCTTC
>TRBV5-1|-|TRBJ1-1|-
CASSRRGGVTLNTEAFF
TGCGCCAGCAGCAGACGGGGTGGGGTTACACTTAACACTGAAGCTTTCTTT
>TRBV3-1/TRBV3-2|-|TRBJ1-4|few
CASSRGGFRGEKLFF
TGTGCCAGCAGCCGAGGAGGGTTCCGGGGTGAAAAACTGTTTTTT
>TRBV12-3/TRBV12-4|TRBD1|TRBJ1-3|-
CASRPDRDDTIYF
TGTGCCAGCAGGCCCGACAGGGATGACACCATATATTTT
>TRBV3-1/TRBV3-2|-|TRBJ2-5|once
CASSQDVKRETQYF
TGTGCCAGCAGCCAAGATGTCAAGAGGGAGACCCAGTACTTC
>TRBV18|-|TRBJ1-2|-
CASSPSGAGEGYTF
TGTGCCAGCTCACCAAGTGGGGCTGGGGAAGGCTACACCTTC
>TRBV6-5|-|TRBJ2-7|-
CASSYIGTAYEQYF
TGTGCCAGCAGTTACATCGGGACTGCCTACGAGCAGTACTTC
>TRBV18|TRBD1|TRBJ2-7|-
CASSAGTGNYEQYF
TGTGCCAGCTCGGCCGGGACAGGAAACTACGAGCAGTACTTC
>TRBV30|-|TRBJ2-7|-
CAWSLESGEQYF
TGTGCCTGGAGTTTAGAGAGCGGGGAGCAGTACTTC